Below are 14 T cell receptor beta chains sequenced from a single sample in a study of CD8+CD57+ T cells in acquired aplastic anemia (dated by TCRdb to about 2018). Flow cytometry had shown CD8+CD57+ cell expansion in the patients selected for sequencing. TCRdb shows the sequencer as Illumina HiSeq 2000. Profiling of TCR beta VDJ combinations and CDR3 sequences used genomic DNA as the template. Starting from the raw public reads, TCRdb applied fastp trimming at Q25, assembled clones with MiXCR and retained in-frame beta chains. Every distinct CDR3 protein forms one entry, paired with its most common genes and DNA. This sample comprises some 170,000 distinct CDR3 sequences, 40% to 50% of them detected only once. The ten most abundant clones make up roughly 1.2% of the sample. Sequenced input: sorted CD4+, CD8+, or CD8+CD57+ T cells (not recorded which) from PBMCs. Receptor source: a human donor with aplastic anemia.

The sample holds a few counts of this clonotype. Lacking the conserved final phenylalanine or tryptophan, this CDR3 likely reflects a read error. The limits of the CDR3 on the DNA are not certain, so only TCRdb's listed CDR3 is given. The chain employs TRBV10-3 and TRBJ2-5; TRBD1 is the table's D call, not checked against the DNA. Both ends counted, the CDR3 spans 9 residues. The germline CDR1 and CDR2 sequences are ENHRY and SYGVKD. The CDR3 loop reads CAITRGRDR.

This clonotype has ten or more counts. The chain is built from TRBV25-1 and TRBJ1-1, with TRBD1 matching 8 bases. The J segment lost 5 bases and the V segment lost 3 bases, leaving 11 bases of the junction unmatched. There are 16 residues in the CDR3. Germline lookup yields CDR1 MGHDK and CDR2 SYGVNS. The CDR3 region has the DNA TGTGCCAGCAGTGATAGACAGGGGCGAGGTTTGACTGAAGCTTTCTTT. It yields the protein CASSDRQGRGLTEAFF.

This clonotype was counted at least ten times. The rearrangement uses TRBV3-1 and TRBJ1-3, with D possibly TRBD1 on 5 matching bases. Trimming pared 10 bases from V and 1 base from J, leaving 8 bases between. Looked up from germline, CDR1 is LGHDT and CDR2 is YNNKEL (reference sequence). This CDR3 contains 12 residues. The CDR3 region has the DNA TGTGCCACGAGGGGTTCTGGAAACACCATATATTTT. Encoded protein: CATRGSGNTIYF.

V gene TRBV6-1 combines with J gene TRBJ1-2, with 11 nucleotides matching TRBD1. CDR3 length: 15 residues. The V gene end was trimmed by 6 bases and the J gene end by 8 bases; junction bases not matched to a gene: 11. Germline CDR1 reads MNHNS; CDR2 reads SASEGT. The DNA of the CDR3 is TGTGCCAGCAGCCCGGGACAGGGGGGTCTTGGGGGCTACACCTTC. Protein: CASSPGQGGLGGYTF.

This clonotype has at least ten counts. CDR3: CASSQGWDGEQYF. The CDR3 DNA follows: TGTGCCAGCAGCCAAGGTTGGGATGGAGAGCAGTACTTC. J is TRBJ2-7 and V is TRBV3-1, with D uncertain. Germline CDR1 and CDR2: LGHDT and YNNKEL (reference sequence). V lost 1 base and J lost 7, with 11 bases in between. The length of the CDR3 is 13 residues.

This clonotype was recorded many times. The chain uses TRBV19 and TRBJ1-5; D possibly corresponds to TRBD1 (5 bases). CDR3 length: 15 amino acids. Trimming removed 5 bases at V and 4 bases at J, with 15 bases between. The germline CDR1 and CDR2 sequences are LNHDA and SQIVND (reference sequence). The CDR3 region is CASSDGGYTNQPQHF. As DNA, the CDR3 is TGTGCCAGTAGTGACGGGGGGTACACTAATCAGCCCCAGCATTTT.

This clonotype has a single count. This chain links TRBV20-1 with TRBJ1-5; TRBD1 is a possible D gene (6 bases). Between the trimmed V and J ends, which lost 1 base and 4 bases, there was a span of 11 bases. Germline CDR1 DFQATT, CDR2 SNEGSKA (reference sequence). This CDR3 region has 14 residues. CDR3 coding DNA: TGCAGTGCTAGAGCTCTTACAGGGAATCAGCCCCAGCATTTT. It specifies CSARALTGNQPQHF.

A few counts support this clonotype. The chain uses TRBV2 and TRBJ2-5, with D perhaps TRBD1 (6 bases). V was cut by 8 bases and J by 5 bases, with 12 bases left in between. CDR1 and CDR2 from the germline V gene are SNHLY and FYNNEI. The CDR3 has 12 amino acids. The CDR3 sequence is CASSDSGETQYF. The DNA of the CDR3 is TGTGCCAGCTCGGACAGTGGGGAGACCCAGTACTTC.

This clonotype was recorded at least ten times. CDR3 loop: CASSPVAGATDTQYF. DNA of the CDR3: TGTGCCAGCAGCCCAGTTGCGGGGGCCACAGATACGCAGTATTTT. This rearrangement joins TRBV7-9 to TRBJ2-3; tentatively, D is TRBD2 (7 bases). CDR1 and CDR2 (germline): SEHNR, FQNEAQ (reference sequence). Trimming took off 5 bases at V and 2 bases at J, with 14 bases between the two ends. The CDR3 has 15 residues.

This clonotype was observed at least ten times. The genes are TRBV7-2 and TRBJ1-2; D may be TRBD1 (5 bases). From germline, CDR1 is SGHTA and CDR2 FQGNSA. V lost 1 base and J lost 4, with 13 bases in between. The CDR3 is made up of 15 amino acids. CDR3 sequence reads: CASSLGARQSYGYTF. DNA for the CDR3: TGTGCCAGCAGCTTAGGGGCCCGACAGTCCTATGGCTACACCTTC.

In DNA form, the CDR3 reads TGTGCCAGTAGTATTTTCTTGGCGGATACGCAGTATTTT. Its protein product is CASSIFLADTQYF. The chain joins TRBV19 to TRBJ2-3; D unresolved. The germline V gene encodes CDR1 LNHDA and CDR2 SQIVND (reference sequence). The CDR3 consists of 13 residues. Trimming left V 3 bases short and J 6 bases short, with 10 bases between. Supplemented by reference TRBV19 and TRBJ2-3, the full variable domain reads DGGITQSPKYLFRKEGQNVTLSCEQNLNHDAMYWYRQDPGQGLRLIYYSQIVNDFQKGDIAEGYSVSREKKESFPLTVTSAQKNPTAFYLCASSIFLADTQYFGPGTRLTVL.

The chain recombines TRBV12-5 with TRBJ2-7; D is unresolved. V gave up 5 bases and J gave up 5 bases, with 10 bases separating them. Germline assignment: CDR1 LGHNT and CDR2 FRNRAP. This CDR3 region has 12 residues. The CDR3 nucleotides are TGTGCTAGTGGTACCGGCCGCCACGAGCAGTACTTC. Translation gives CASGTGRHEQYF. The full variable domain, in which reference TRBV12-5 and TRBJ2-7 provide the parts outside the CDR3, is DARVTQTPRHKVTEMGQEVTMRCQPILGHNTVFWYRQTMMQGLELLAYFRNRAPLDDSGMPKDRFSAEMPDATLATLKIQPSEPRDSAVYFCASGTGRHEQYFGPGTRLTVT.

The table lists this clonotype with a few counts. The CDR3 region has the DNA TGTACCATCAGTGAAAGTGGATCTGGAAACACCATATATTTT. Protein: CTISESGSGNTIYF. The chain carries TRBV6-1 and TRBJ1-3, with D unclear. The CDR3 has 14 amino acids. CDR1 MNHNS and CDR2 SASEGT come from the germline V gene.

The chain couples TRBV7-6 to TRBJ2-4; D gene ambiguous. The V end was cut by 5 bases, the J end by 1 base, with 12 bases between. CDR1 SGHVS and CDR2 FNYEAQ come from the germline V gene. This CDR3 is built from 15 residues. The CDR3 DNA sequence: TGTGCCAGCAGCCAGAGTAGGTCGGCCAAAAACATTCAGTACTTC. It translates to CASSQSRSAKNIQYF. The full variable domain, in which reference TRBV7-6 and TRBJ2-4 provide the parts outside the CDR3, is GAGVSQSPRYKVTKRGQDVALRCDPISGHVSLYWYRQALGQGPEFLTYFNYEAQQDKSGLPNDRFSAERPEGSISTLTIQRTEQRDSAMYRCASSQSRSAKNIQYFGAGTRLSVL.